One and the same sample provided the 4 T cell receptor beta chains below, sequenced in a study of blood T cells in healthy people across ages. PCR was performed a second time for about 7 to 11 cycles using a sample-barcoded 5' primer and a J-beta primer mix. MiXCR was run by TCRdb on the 5' RACE reads, yielding one entry per CDR3 protein. The sample carries some 710,000 distinct CDR3 sequences, approximately 21% recorded once. Source material: blood. The receptor source for this set is an older man in good health.

This clonotype was seen more than once but under ten times. This chain connects TRBV20-1 to TRBJ1-4; D gene unclear. The germline V gene has CDR1 DFQATT and CDR2 SNEGSKA (reference sequence). This CDR3 comprises 12 residues. Trimming took off 8 bases at V and 2 bases at J, with 9 bases between the two ends. The CDR3 DNA follows: TGCAGTACGAGACGGACTAATGAAAAACTGTTTTTT. Protein sequence: CSTRRTNEKLFF.

This clonotype was observed a handful of times. The chain links TRBV14 to TRBJ2-7; no clear D gene. V was pared by 1 base and J by 1 base, with 11 bases between. The CDR3 contains 15 residues. Germline V lookup: CDR1 SGHDN, CDR2 FVKESK. As DNA, the CDR3 is TGTGCCAGCAGCCAAGGGTCTATGGGTTCCTACGAGCAGTACGTC. Translating it yields CASSQGSMGSYEQYV.

This chain connects TRBV15 to TRBJ1-4; D is uncertain. The CDR3 extends over 18 amino acids. Trimming took 0 bases from V and 0 from J, leaving 14 bases between them. Germline V gene sequence: CDR1 LNHNV, CDR2 YYDKDF (reference sequence). CDR3 region: CATSREVGRRTTNEKLFF. CDR3 bases: TGTGCCACCAGCAGAGAAGTAGGACGTAGGACAACTAATGAAAAACTGTTTTTT.

This clonotype has more than one count but fewer than ten. The chain links TRBV10-2 to TRBJ2-4; D gene uncertain. V was shortened by 4 bases and J by 0 bases, with 13 bases between the two germline ends. CDR1 and CDR2 from the germline V gene are WSHSY and SAAADI. The CDR3 runs 16 residues. For the CDR3, the DNA is TGCGCCAGCAGTGCAGGCAGACTGCTAGCCAAAAACATTCAGTACTTC. Translation gives CASSAGRLLAKNIQYF.